This TCR beta chain was observed in a study of blood T cell repertoires in COVID-19. Study-level information: Specimens from acute and convalescent COVID-19 originated in the United States, Italy and Spain. Nucleic acid was either cDNA or gDNA, and it came from T cells, B-cell-depleted T cells, or PBMCs.

Between the trimmed V and J ends, which lost 1 base and 3 bases, there was a span of 16 bases. Looked up from germline, CDR1 is SGHVS and CDR2 is FNYEAQ. This CDR3 has 16 residues. This clone came up once. Original data processing: Estimation of nucleated cell counts was performed using reference gene primer amplification. Here immunoSEQ multiplex PCR was the method, and the copy in TCRdb shows in-frame clones only, minus some. For V, J and clone size, that table is used; D and trimming come from the DNA. The sample carries approximately 90,000 clones, about nine tenths recorded once. The specimen was peripheral blood. The receptor's source is a woman between 65 and 79 years old with acute or convalescent COVID-19. The J gene is TRBJ2-7, the V gene TRBV7-6; D is undetermined. CDR3 sequence: CASSLDLGGAVYEQYF. CDR3 nucleotide sequence: TGTGCCAGCAGCTTAGATCTAGGCGGAGCTGTCTACGAGCAGTACTTC.